These T cell receptor beta chains were read from a single sample in a study of shared clonotypes between healthy human individuals. Produced via immunoSEQ multiplex PCR; TCRdb's table is partial and in-frame only. Of approximately 2,300,000 clones listed, less than 95% were seen once; the top ten hold about 0.41%. The material sequenced was naive CD4+ T cells from PBMCs. These receptor sequences come from a man younger than 35 in good health. Some clones in this sample may be carry-over from other donors' samples. The CDR3 runs from the conserved cysteine through the conserved F or W. D genes are given only for firm matches. Where a row states a size, it is once, few, many or the class of an expanded clone; other rows omit it.

CDR3 DNA | CDR3 protein | J gene | clone size | V gene | D gene
TGCGCCAGCAGCTTAGGGACTAGCGGGAGTAAGCGAAAGACCTACGAGCAGTACTTC | CASSLGTSGSKRKTYEQYF | TRBJ2-7 | NA | TRBV5-1 | TRBD2
TGTGCCAGCAGGGGACAGGGAGGAAACTATGGCTACACCTTC | CASRGQGGNYGYTF | TRBJ1-2 | NA | TRBV9 | TRBD1
TGTGCCACCAGCAGAGATATTTTATACGAGCAGTACTTC | CATSRDILYEQYF | TRBJ2-7 | NA | TRBV15 | NA
TGTGCCAGCAGCCCCGGGGCCTCTAGCACAGATACGCAGTATTTT | CASSPGASSTDTQYF | TRBJ2-3 | NA | TRBV6-6 | NA
TGCAGCGTTGGGACTAGCGGGTCCACCTACGAGCAGTACTTC | CSVGTSGSTYEQYF | TRBJ2-7 | NA | TRBV29-1 | TRBD2
TGTGCCAGCAGCCAAGTTTCCCAGGCGAGCCACTCCGGAAACACCATATATTTT | CASSQVSQASHSGNTIYF | TRBJ1-3 | NA | TRBV4-2 | NA
TGTGCCAGTAGTATACGGGGGGGCACCGGGGAGCTGTTTTTT | CASSIRGGTGELFF | TRBJ2-2 | NA | TRBV19 | TRBD2
TGTGCCAGCAGCTTACGTCGGGGTGACTATTCACCCCTCCACTTT | CASSLRRGDYSPLHF | TRBJ1-6 | NA | TRBV11-1 | NA
TGCGCCAGCAGCTTGCTTCGCTCTGGGGCCAACGTCCTGACTTTC | CASSLLRSGANVLTF | TRBJ2-6 | once | TRBV5-1 | NA
TGTGCCAGTAGTATATTAGGAGGAAACACTGAAGCTTTCTTT | CASSILGGNTEAFF | TRBJ1-1 | few | TRBV19 | NA
TGTGCCAGCAGCACCGGGACCAGCAATGAGCAGTTCTTC | CASSTGTSNEQFF | TRBJ2-1 | NA | TRBV9 | NA
TGTGCCAGCAGTCCCATCGGAGGGGGGTGGGCGTACGAGCAGTACTTC | CASSPIGGGWAYEQYF | TRBJ2-7 | NA | TRBV27 | NA
TGTGCCAGCAGTTGGGAGGGGGACTTTTACAATGAGCAGTTCTTC | CASSWEGDFYNEQFF | TRBJ2-1 | NA | TRBV2 | NA
TGTGCCAGCAGCAGGGGACAGACTTACGAGCAGTACTTC | CASSRGQTYEQYF | TRBJ2-7 | NA | TRBV21-1 | NA
TGTGCCACCCGTGTCAACCTCCTTAGAGAGCAGTACTTC | CATRVNLLREQYF | TRBJ2-7 | NA | TRBV28 | NA
TGTGCCAGCAGCACCCACCGGACAGGGAGGTACGACACTGAAGCTTTCTTT | CASSTHRTGRYDTEAFF | TRBJ1-1 | NA | TRBV7-2 | TRBD1
TGTGCCAGCACCCTAGCGGAACTAAACAATGAGCAGTTCTTC | CASTLAELNNEQFF | TRBJ2-1 | NA | TRBV28 | TRBD2
TGTGCCAGTAGTATTCATCAGGAGGAAGCAAGGCTGTTTTTT | CASSIHQEEARLFF | TRBJ1-4 | few | TRBV19 | NA
TGTGCCAGCAGGAACCCAGCCTACGAGCAGTACTTC | CASRNPAYEQYF | TRBJ2-7 | NA | TRBV28 | NA
TGTGCCAGCAGTGCGGACAGACTGAACACTGAAGCTTTCTTT | CASSADRLNTEAFF | TRBJ1-1 | NA | TRBV2 | NA
TGTGCCAGCACCATCTCAGCCGAAGAGACCCAGTACTTC | CASTISAEETQYF | TRBJ2-5 | NA | TRBV11-1 | NA
TGTGCCAGCAGCTTAGCACAGCTCCCGTACAACTATGGCTACACCTTC | CASSLAQLPYNYGYTF | TRBJ1-2 | NA | TRBV7-9 | NA
TGTGCCAGCAGTGAATCTACCGCTCAGGGGGCGGCCTACAATGAGCAGTTCTTC | CASSESTAQGAAYNEQFF | TRBJ2-1 | NA | TRBV25-1 | TRBD1
TGTGCCAGCAGCTCCACCACTAGCGGGAGGGTTAATGAGCAGTTCTTC | CASSSTTSGRVNEQFF | TRBJ2-1 | NA | TRBV5-4 | TRBD2
TGTGCCAGCAGTGCAGAGAGGGAGGCCACTGAAGCTTTCTTT | CASSAEREATEAFF | TRBJ1-1 | NA | TRBV6-1 | NA
TGTGCCAGCAGTTTTTCGCAGCGTGAGACCCAGTACTTC | CASSFSQRETQYF | TRBJ2-5 | once | TRBV28 | NA
TGTGCCAGTAACTCAGGGTTCTTGGGAAACATTCAGTACTTC | CASNSGFLGNIQYF | TRBJ2-4 | NA | TRBV6-1 | NA
TGCGCCAGCAGCTTGTTAGGGGGCGGTAGTAATTCACCCCTCCACTTT | CASSLLGGGSNSPLHF | TRBJ1-6 | NA | TRBV5-1 | TRBD1
TGTGCCAGCAGTGCCACAGGGGGCGGCACTGAAGCTTTCTTT | CASSATGGGTEAFF | TRBJ1-1 | NA | TRBV6-1 | TRBD1
TGTGCCAGCAGTGAAGACAGGGTCTCCTACGAGCAGTACTTC | CASSEDRVSYEQYF | TRBJ2-7 | NA | TRBV6-1 | NA
TGTGCCACCATCGCCCTCGGGGGGGCAGATACGCAGTATTTT | CATIALGGADTQYF | TRBJ2-3 | NA | TRBV6-1 | TRBD2
TGTGCCAGCAGCCCCCGGGGTGCGGGTGACTACGAGCAGTACTTC | CASSPRGAGDYEQYF | TRBJ2-7 | NA | TRBV28 | NA
TGCGCCAGCAGCTTGGCCCCCCCGGGGGGAGGCAACACCGGGGAGCTGTTTTTT | CASSLAPPGGGNTGELFF | TRBJ2-2 | NA | TRBV5-1 | TRBD2
TGTGCCAGCAGCTTAGCGACTAGCGGGAAGCGTTCGTCTGGGATCTACAATGAGCAGTTCTTC | CASSLATSGKRSSGIYNEQFF | TRBJ2-1 | NA | TRBV7-6 | TRBD2
TGTGCCACCAGCCCCGGGACTAGGATGTCCACAGATACGCAGTATTTT | CATSPGTRMSTDTQYF | TRBJ2-3 | NA | TRBV15 | TRBD2
TGTGCCAGCAGCTTCGTCGGGGGTAGCGGGATCTACGAGCAGTACTTC | CASSFVGGSGIYEQYF | TRBJ2-7 | NA | TRBV5-4 | TRBD2
TGTGCCAGCAGTTACGGACGGACAGGGCATCAGCCCCAGCATTTT | CASSYGRTGHQPQHF | TRBJ1-5 | NA | TRBV6-6 | TRBD1
TGCAGCGTTGGGGAGGAGACCCAGTACTTC | CSVGEETQYF | TRBJ2-5 | few | TRBV29-1 | NA
TGTGCCAGCAGCGGACAGAACACCGGGGAGCTGTTTTTT | CASSGQNTGELFF | TRBJ2-2 | NA | TRBV7-2 | NA
TGTGCCAGCAGTTCCCCTGGACAGTTCCAAGAGACCCAGTACTTC | CASSSPGQFQETQYF | TRBJ2-5 | NA | TRBV6-5 | NA
TGCGCCAGCAGCTCCGGGGACAGGTCGGTCACCGGGGAGCTGTTTTTT | CASSSGDRSVTGELFF | TRBJ2-2 | NA | TRBV5-1 | TRBD1
TGTGCCAGCAGTGTCGAGGGGAACACCTACGAGCAGTACTTC | CASSVEGNTYEQYF | TRBJ2-7 | NA | TRBV2 | NA
TGTGCCATAAAGCTCAGCGGGAGTTCAAAGACCCAGTACTTC | CAIKLSGSSKTQYF | TRBJ2-5 | NA | TRBV6-5 | TRBD2
TGTGCCATCAGTGATTCACCGGGACAGGGGGCCTACGAGCAGTACTTC | CAISDSPGQGAYEQYF | TRBJ2-7 | NA | TRBV10-3 | TRBD1
TGTGCCATCAGTGAGCAGGGTTTAAATGAAAAACTGTTTTTT | CAISEQGLNEKLFF | TRBJ1-4 | NA | TRBV10-3 | NA
TGTGCCAGCAGTGACGGATGGACCCAGTACTTC | CASSDGWTQYF | TRBJ2-5 | NA | TRBV25-1 | NA
TGCGCCAGCAGCCGGCAACGACAGGGAACTGGAAACACCATATATTTT | CASSRQRQGTGNTIYF | TRBJ1-3 | NA | TRBV5-1 | TRBD1
TGTGCCAGCAGCAGCAGTGAGACCCAGTACTTC | CASSSSETQYF | TRBJ2-5 | NA | TRBV7-9 | NA
TGCGCCAGCAGCCAAGTTTACGCCCGAGAAGCTTTCTTT | CASSQVYAREAFF | TRBJ1-1 | NA | TRBV4-1 | NA
TGTGCCAGCAGTTTAGACGGTCAGCCCCAGCATTTT | CASSLDGQPQHF | TRBJ1-5 | few | TRBV27 | NA
TGTGCCAGCAGCTTACTGGGGGGCTCAGGGACGCAGTATTTT | CASSLLGGSGTQYF | TRBJ2-3 | NA | TRBV7-9 | NA
TGTGCCAGCTCACCGGCACAGGCCACCGGGGAGCTGTTTTTT | CASSPAQATGELFF | TRBJ2-2 | NA | TRBV18 | NA
TGTGCCAGCAGCTTAGGCCTCCAAGAGACCCAGTACTTC | CASSLGLQETQYF | TRBJ2-5 | NA | TRBV11-3 | NA
TGTGCCAGCAGACGACAGAGGCGCACTGAAGCTTTCTTT | CASRRQRRTEAFF | TRBJ1-1 | once | TRBV6-5 | NA